This note documents a single T cell receptor beta chain sequence. It has no known antigen specificity. No quality values exist for individual bases; no much larger clone is one base distant. The sample is drawn from a study of lymphopenia after photon versus proton radiotherapy (dated by TCRdb to the late 2010s). Study-level background: Photon and proton radiation therapy were compared by the study for their immunological effects in patients with gastrointestinal tumors who developed high-grade lymphopenia. The 15 to 20 patients in the cohort had gastrointestinal tumors, were treated with either photon or proton therapy, and subsequently developed lymphopenia. The study aimed to characterize how the two radiation modalities differ in their impact on the immune system.

The library was produced with the immunoSEQ multiplex PCR assay. T cell repertoires were profiled with deep sequencing of rearranged TCR beta loci together with multiparametric flow cytometry. This immuneACCESS table, as held by TCRdb, lists in-frame sequences with V and J called but not all clones. Of the missing ones, under half trace to an unresolved V gene in checked studies; the others have no known cause. Counted in this sample were 55,000 to 70,000 clones; roughly 93% of them appeared once. Clones ranked in the top ten supply about 3.1% of the sample. The junction carries 8 bases between V and J, which are trimmed by 4 bases and 2 bases respectively. The CDR3 starts with the cysteine, ends with the phenylalanine, and has 13 residues. Just the 39-base CDR3 DNA is kept, in frame starting at base 1. The germline V gene supplies CDR1 MGHRA and CDR2 YSYEKL. Overall study outcomes, separate from this receptor: Among patients across the cohort who died, overall survival time showed an inverse correlation with a larger post-nadir drop in TCR diversity. During treatment, patients who received photon therapy lost naive T cells and TCR diversity and gained effector/memory populations, whereas patients who received proton therapy remained relatively stable. The survival association was assessed only in patients who died, and better survival with proton therapy was presented by the authors as a possibility rather than a demonstrated result. After the lymphocyte count nadir, oligoclonal expansion, especially of CD8+ Temra cells, was observed in photon-treated repertoires, and the drop in diversity was driven by this expansion.

The chain links TRBV4-1 with TRBJ1-2; no D segment can be confidently identified. The material sequenced was peripheral blood, taken from a patient treated with photon-based radiotherapy. This receptor was obtained from a woman in her sixties or seventies with pancreatic cancer. This receptor carries the CDR3 CASSLRVNYGYTF. The sequence in DNA is TGCGCCAGCAGCCTAAGGGTGAACTATGGCTACACCTTC.